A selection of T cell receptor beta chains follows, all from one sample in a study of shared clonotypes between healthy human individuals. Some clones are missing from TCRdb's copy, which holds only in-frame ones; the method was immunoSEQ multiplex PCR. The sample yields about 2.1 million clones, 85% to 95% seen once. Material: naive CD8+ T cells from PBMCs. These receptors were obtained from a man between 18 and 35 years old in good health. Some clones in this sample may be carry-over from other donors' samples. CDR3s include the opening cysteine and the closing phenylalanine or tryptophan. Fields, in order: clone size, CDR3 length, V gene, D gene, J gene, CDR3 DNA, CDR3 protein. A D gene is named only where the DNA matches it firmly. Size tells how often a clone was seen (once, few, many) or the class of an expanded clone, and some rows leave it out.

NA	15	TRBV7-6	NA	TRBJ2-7	TGTGCCAGCAGCCCCAAAGGCGGGTTAGGCGGGGAGCAGTACTTC	CASSPKGGLGGEQYF
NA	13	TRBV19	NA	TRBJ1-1	TGTGCCAGTACTAATCCTTGGTCAGTCGAAGCTTTCTTT	CASTNPWSVEAFF
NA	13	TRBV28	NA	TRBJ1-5	TGTGCCAGCAGTTTAGTCAGCAATCAGCCCCAGCATTTT	CASSLVSNQPQHF
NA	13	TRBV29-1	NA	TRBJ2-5	TGCAGCGTTGACCGGACAGCCTTAGAGACCCAGTACTTC	CSVDRTALETQYF
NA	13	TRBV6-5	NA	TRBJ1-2	TGTGCCAGCTGGGGGGGCAGCCTCTATGGCTACACCTTC	CASWGGSLYGYTF
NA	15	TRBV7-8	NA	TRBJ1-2	TGTGCCAGCAGCTTATTGGACAGTCCTCCCTATGGCTACACCTTC	CASSLLDSPPYGYTF
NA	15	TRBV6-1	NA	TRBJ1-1	TGTGCCAGCAGTGAAGCTCTCCGGATGAACACTGAAGCTTTCTTT	CASSEALRMNTEAFF
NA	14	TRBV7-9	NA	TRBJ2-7	TGTGCCAGCAGCTTAGCCACGGGTACCTACGAGCAGTACTTC	CASSLATGTYEQYF
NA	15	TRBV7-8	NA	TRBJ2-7	TGTGCCAGCAGTCGACTTGACCGGATGGATTACGAGCAGTACTTC	CASSRLDRMDYEQYF
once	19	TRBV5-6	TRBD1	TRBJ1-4	TGTGCCAGCAGCTCAAATTTTCTCAATAAGGACAGGGAGGATGAAAAACTGTTTTTT	CASSSNFLNKDREDEKLFF
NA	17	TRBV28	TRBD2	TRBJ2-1	TGTGCCAGCAGTTTATTTTCGGGGCTAGCGGGAATAGATGAGCAGTTCTTC	CASSLFSGLAGIDEQFF
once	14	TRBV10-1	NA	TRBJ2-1	TGCGCCAGCAGTGATCGGGCGGGGCTCCTCGAGCAGTTCTTC	CASSDRAGLLEQFF
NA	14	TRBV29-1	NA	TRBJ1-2	TGCAGCGTTGTTGGCGGAGGCAGGGGAGGTGGCTACACCTTC	CSVVGGGRGGGYTF
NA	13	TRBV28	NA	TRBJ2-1	TGTGCCAGCAGTTTAACGGCCTACAATGAGCAGTTCTTC	CASSLTAYNEQFF
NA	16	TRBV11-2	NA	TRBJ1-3	TGTGCCAGCAGCTTATCAGGGATGTGGGCGGCGGACACCATATATTTT	CASSLSGMWAADTIYF
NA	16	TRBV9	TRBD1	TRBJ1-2	TGTGCCAGCAGCCTCCCCCCGACAGGGATTAACTATGGCTACACCTTC	CASSLPPTGINYGYTF
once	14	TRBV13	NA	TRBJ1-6	TGTGCCAGCAGCCCCACCCCCGTGAATTCACCCCTCCACTTT	CASSPTPVNSPLHF
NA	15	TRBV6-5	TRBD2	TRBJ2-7	TGTGCCAGCAGCGAACTAGCGGGAGGAAGCTACGAGCAGTACTTC	CASSELAGGSYEQYF
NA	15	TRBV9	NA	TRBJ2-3	TGTGCCAGCAGCGCCGGAGGGCGGTTGGGAGATACGCAGTATTTT	CASSAGGRLGDTQYF
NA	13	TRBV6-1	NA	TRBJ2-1	TGTGCCAGCAGTGAAGTAGCTTCGGCTGAGCAGTTCTTC	CASSEVASAEQFF
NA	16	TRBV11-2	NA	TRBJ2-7	TGTGCCAGCAGCCCGGCCCCCGGGACCAGCTCCTACGAGCAGTACTTC	CASSPAPGTSSYEQYF
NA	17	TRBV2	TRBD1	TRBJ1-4	TGTGCCAGCAGTGGGCCGGTGGGAAGGACAGGGGATGAAAAACTGTTTTTT	CASSGPVGRTGDEKLFF
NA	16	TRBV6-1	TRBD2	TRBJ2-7	TGTGCCAGCAGTGAGGGACTAGCGGGAGGGATTTACGAGCAGTACTTC	CASSEGLAGGIYEQYF
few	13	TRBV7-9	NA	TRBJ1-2	TGTGCCAGCAGCTTAGGAGGATACTATGGCTACACCTTC	CASSLGGYYGYTF
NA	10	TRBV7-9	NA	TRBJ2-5	TGTGCCAGCGGTGGGGAGACCCAGTACTTC	CASGGETQYF
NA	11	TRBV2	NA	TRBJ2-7	TGTGCCAGCAAAAGGGGGTACGAGCAGTACTTC	CASKRGYEQYF
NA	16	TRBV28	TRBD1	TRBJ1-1	TGTGCCAGCAGTACAGACAGGGAGGGCCCTAACACTGAAGCTTTCTTT	CASSTDREGPNTEAFF
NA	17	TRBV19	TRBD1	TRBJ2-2	TGTGCCAGTACCCCACATCTAGGGGGACAGGGGGCCGGGGAGCTGTTTTTT	CASTPHLGGQGAGELFF
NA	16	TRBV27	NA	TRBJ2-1	TGTGCCAGCAGTTTATTAGGGGCAGATGCCTACAATGAGCAGTTCTTC	CASSLLGADAYNEQFF
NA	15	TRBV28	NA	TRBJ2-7	TGTGCCAGCAGTTTATTCGGGGGAGGTTCTTACGAGCAGTACTTC	CASSLFGGGSYEQYF
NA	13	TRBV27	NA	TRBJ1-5	TGTGCCAGCAGAAAGTTGAAAGATCAGCCCCAGCATTTT	CASRKLKDQPQHF
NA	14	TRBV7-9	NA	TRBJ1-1	TGTGCCAGCAGCATACGAAGGATGAACACTGAAGCTTTCTTT	CASSIRRMNTEAFF
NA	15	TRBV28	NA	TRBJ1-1	TGTGCCAGCAGCCCACCGGACACCTTGAACACTGAAGCTTTCTTT	CASSPPDTLNTEAFF
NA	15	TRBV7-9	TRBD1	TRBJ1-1	TGTGCCAGCAGCCCCCCCACCGACAGGGACACTGAAGCTTTCTTT	CASSPPTDRDTEAFF
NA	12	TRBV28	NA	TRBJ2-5	TGTGCCAGCAGTTTCCCATCAGAGACCCAGTACTTC	CASSFPSETQYF
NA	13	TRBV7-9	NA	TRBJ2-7	TGTGCCAGCAGCCTACCTATCTCCTACGAGCAGTACTTC	CASSLPISYEQYF
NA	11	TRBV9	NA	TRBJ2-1	TGTGCCAGCAGCGTGGGTTATGAGCAGTTCTTC	CASSVGYEQFF
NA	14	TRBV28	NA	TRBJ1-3	TGTGCCAGCAGTTGGCAGGGATCTGGAAACACCATATATTTT	CASSWQGSGNTIYF
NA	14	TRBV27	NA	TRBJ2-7	TGTGCCAGCAGAACCGCGGGATTCTCCTACGAGCAGTACTTC	CASRTAGFSYEQYF
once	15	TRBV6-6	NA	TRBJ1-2	TGTGCCAGCAGTTACCGCCCGGACCGATACTATGGCTACACCTTC	CASSYRPDRYYGYTF
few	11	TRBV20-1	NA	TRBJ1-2	TGCAGTGCCTCCTTTGGCTATGGCTACACCTTC	CSASFGYGYTF
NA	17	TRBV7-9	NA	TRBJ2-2	TGTGCCAGCAGCCCCCCGGCCCCAAAATCCGGGCCCGGGGAGCTGTTTTTT	CASSPPAPKSGPGELFF
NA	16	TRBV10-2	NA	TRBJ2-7	TGCGCCAGCAGGCCCACCCCCGTGCGGATTTCCTACGAGCAGTACTTC	CASRPTPVRISYEQYF
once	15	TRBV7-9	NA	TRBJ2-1	TGTGCCAGCAGCTTCGGCGGACAGCCCTACAATGAGCAGTTCTTC	CASSFGGQPYNEQFF
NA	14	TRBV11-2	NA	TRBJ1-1	TGTGCCAGCAGCTGGGCCAGGGAGAACACTGAAGCTTTCTTT	CASSWARENTEAFF
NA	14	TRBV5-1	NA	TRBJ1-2	TGCGCCAGCAGCTTGGGGCAGGGAAACTATGGCTACACCTTC	CASSLGQGNYGYTF
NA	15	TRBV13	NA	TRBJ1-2	TGTGCCAGCAGCTCTAGACAGGCTCCGACGGGTGGCTACACCTTC	CASSSRQAPTGGYTF
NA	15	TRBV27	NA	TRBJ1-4	TGTGCCAGCAGTTTCGACAGTGCAACTAATGAAAAACTGTTTTTT	CASSFDSATNEKLFF
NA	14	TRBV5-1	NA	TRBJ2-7	TGCGCCAGCAGGCCGACACACTTAAGGGACGAGCAGTACTTC	CASRPTHLRDEQYF
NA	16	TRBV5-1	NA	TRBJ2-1	TGCGCCAGCAGCTTGGCCCCAAGGGGCTCCTACAATGAGCAGTTCTTC	CASSLAPRGSYNEQFF